This T cell receptor (beta chain) is drawn from a study of blood T cells in healthy people across ages. Across the study: In model experiments, template switching was able to capture about one barcoded beta molecule for every two T cells that were present.

Germline V gene lookup returns CDR1 MNHEY and CDR2 SMNVEV (reference sequence). V was pared by 5 bases and J by 5 bases, with 15 bases between. The CDR3 consists of 14 residues. Whole-study results and caveats: The authors considered diversity estimates from one million T cells to be underestimates.

The second PCR ran about 7 to 12 cycles with a sample-barcoded 5' primer and J-beta primers. TCRdb reprocessed the 5' RACE reads with MiXCR, giving one entry per CDR3 protein. Of a few hundred thousand distinct CDR3 sequences listed, about 28% are singletons. This clonotype came up a few times. Antigen: not known. These data also featured in a second study, about T cells of mothers and their children. That work contributes: Second-PCR amplification with M1S added sample barcodes and 2-4 random nucleotides. An overlap that was slightly higher, though non-significant, was seen in related mother-child pairs versus unrelated pairs.

This chain uses TRBV27 with TRBJ2-5; no reliable D call. This TCR derives from a boy under 10 years old in good health. Sequencing was carried out using blood. The CDR3 nucleotides read TGTGCCAGCAGTCCCCTAAAAGGGATGGAGACCCAGTACTTC. It is translated as CASSPLKGMETQYF.